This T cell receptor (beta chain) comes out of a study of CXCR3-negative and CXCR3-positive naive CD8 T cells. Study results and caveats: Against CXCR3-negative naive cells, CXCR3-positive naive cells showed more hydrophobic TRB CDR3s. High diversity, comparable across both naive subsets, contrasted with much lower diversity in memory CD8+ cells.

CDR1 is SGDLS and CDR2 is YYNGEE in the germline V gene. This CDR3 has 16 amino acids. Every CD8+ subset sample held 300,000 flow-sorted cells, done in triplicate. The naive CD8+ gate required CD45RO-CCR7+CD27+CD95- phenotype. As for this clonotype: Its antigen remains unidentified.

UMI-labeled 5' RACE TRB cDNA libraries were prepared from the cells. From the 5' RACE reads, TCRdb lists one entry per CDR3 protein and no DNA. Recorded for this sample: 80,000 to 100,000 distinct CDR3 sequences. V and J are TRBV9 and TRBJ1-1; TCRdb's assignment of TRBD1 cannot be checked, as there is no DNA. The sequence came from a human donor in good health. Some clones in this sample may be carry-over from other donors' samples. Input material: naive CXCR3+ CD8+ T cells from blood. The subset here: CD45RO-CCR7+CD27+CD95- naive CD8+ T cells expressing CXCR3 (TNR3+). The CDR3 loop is CASSAEDRGAYTEAFF.